This TCR beta chain derives from a study of T cell responses to AZD1222 COVID-19 vaccine. Sequencing used immunoSEQ multiplex PCR; TCRdb keeps in-frame clones, though not all of them. Here the sample spans approximately 90,000 clones, about nine tenths being singletons. For this clone: Its cognate antigen is unknown.

Overall study findings and caveats: Reportedly, nearly half of unique spike TCRs recognized epitopes outside B.1.351/B.1.1.7 mutations.

The CDR3 consists of 11 residues. The germline V and J ends were trimmed by 1 base and 5 bases, with 2 bases remaining between them. Germline CDR1 is SGHAT and CDR2 is FQDESV (reference sequence). The clonotype comes from an adult in good health. The specimen comprised peripheral blood, sampled on day 0 of AZD1222 vaccination. The rearrangement joins TRBV11-1 to TRBJ2-5; D gene uncertain. The CDR3 DNA reads TGTGCCAGCAGCTTAGAGGAGACCCAGTACTTC. Residues: CASSLEETQYF.